This entry lists 23 T cell receptor beta chains sequenced from one sample in a study of blood T cell repertoires in COVID-19. Profiling relied on immunoSEQ multiplex PCR, and the TCRdb table lists in-frame clones only, not all of them. The sample includes some 97,000 clones, about 88% of them seen just once. Material for sequencing was peripheral blood. The receptors were sampled from a man aged 30 to 45 in a cohort sampled during active COVID-19.

The chain links TRBV2 to TRBJ1-5; D is uncertain. The CDR3 contains 15 residues. Trimming cost V 2 bases and J 6 bases, with 14 bases left between them. CDR1 and CDR2 from the germline V gene are SNHLY and FYNNEI. CDR3 in amino acids: CASSESELGSQPQHF. The CDR3 DNA sequence: TGTGCCAGCAGTGAATCGGAACTAGGGTCTCAGCCCCAGCATTTT.

The V gene is TRBV19, the J gene TRBJ2-7; TRBD1 matches 9 bases. Germline CDR1 LNHDA, CDR2 SQIVND (reference sequence). This CDR3 is built from 14 residues. V shed 4 bases, J shed 0 bases, and the junction held 1 base outside the gene matches. DNA for the CDR3: TGTGCCAGTAGTAGGACAGGGGACTCCTACGAGCAGTACTTC. It encodes CASSRTGDSYEQYF. The whole variable domain, remainder taken from reference TRBV19 and TRBJ2-7, is DGGITQSPKYLFRKEGQNVTLSCEQNLNHDAMYWYRQDPGQGLRLIYYSQIVNDFQKGDIAEGYSVSREKKESFPLTVTSAQKNPTAFYLCASSRTGDSYEQYFGPGTRLTVT.

V gene TRBV19 combines with J gene TRBJ1-2; no clear D. The V gene lost 8 bases and the J gene lost 2 bases, with 9 bases spanning the gap. CDR3 size: 12 residues. From germline, CDR1 is LNHDA and CDR2 SQIVND (reference sequence). The CDR3 DNA reads TGTGCCAGTTGGTCCCTAAACTATGGCTACACCTTC. It encodes CASWSLNYGYTF.

The V and J genes are TRBV10-3 and TRBJ1-5; D remains ambiguous. V was clipped by 4 bases and J by 0 bases, with 4 bases between them. Germline CDR1 is ENHRY and CDR2 is SYGVKD. The CDR3 runs to 13 residues. The CDR3 DNA sequence: TGTGCCATCAGTGCCAGTAGCAATCAGCCCCAGCATTTT. Its translation: CAISASSNQPQHF.

The chain combines TRBV6-2 or TRBV6-3 with TRBJ2-7, with 9 bases aligning to TRBD2. V dropped 6 bases and J dropped 4; count of bases not matched to a gene: 4. CDR3 length equals 13 residues. Germline CDR1 MNHEY, CDR2 SVGEGT. DNA for the CDR3: TGTGCCAGCAGCCGAGCGGGGGGATACGAGCAGTACTTC. Protein: CASSRAGGYEQYF.

The chain joins TRBV5-1 to TRBJ2-1, with D maybe TRBD1 (7 bases). The CDR3 is made up of 15 amino acids. Germline V CDR1 and CDR2: SGHRS, YFSETQ. Trimming left V 1 base short and J 2 bases short, with 10 bases between. The CDR3 region is CASSLTGEAYNEQFF. The DNA of the CDR3 is TGCGCCAGCAGCTTGACAGGGGAGGCCTACAATGAGCAGTTCTTC. Using reference TRBV5-1 and TRBJ2-1 for the parts outside the CDR3, the full variable domain is KAGVTQTPRYLIKTRGQQVTLSCSPISGHRSVSWYQQTPGQGLQFLFEYFSETQRNKGNFPGRFSGRQFSNSRSEMNVSTLELGDSALYLCASSLTGEAYNEQFFGPGTRLTVL.

The chain employs TRBV5-1 and TRBJ2-5; D is undetermined. The V end lost 4 bases, the J end lost 2 bases, and 9 bases lay between the germline ends. This CDR3 comprises 13 residues. The V gene's germline CDR1 is SGHRS and CDR2 YFSETQ. The CDR3 DNA sequence: TGCGCCAGCAGCCCGCGAGGTCAAGAGACCCAGTACTTC. It is translated as CASSPRGQETQYF. Combining the CDR3 with reference TRBV5-1 and TRBJ2-5 gives the whole variable domain KAGVTQTPRYLIKTRGQQVTLSCSPISGHRSVSWYQQTPGQGLQFLFEYFSETQRNKGNFPGRFSGRQFSNSRSEMNVSTLELGDSALYLCASSPRGQETQYFGPGTRLLVL.

The chain is built from TRBV11-2 and TRBJ1-5; D not resolved. Germline values: CDR1 SGHAT, CDR2 FQNNGV. Trimming shortened V by 6 bases and J by 5 bases, and 11 bases separated the two germline ends. The CDR3 has 13 residues. The CDR3 DNA follows: TGTGCCAGCAGTACGGAGGACCATCAGCCCCAGCATTTT. Amino acids: CASSTEDHQPQHF.

This chain uses TRBV6-6 with TRBJ2-5; D gene ambiguous. Germline values: CDR1 MNHNY, CDR2 SVGAGI (reference sequence). Deletions cut 4 bases from V and 2 bases from J, with 8 bases between. The CDR3 covers 13 residues. The CDR3 DNA sequence: TGTGCCAGCAGTTCGATCCAGCAAGAGACCCAGTACTTC. Its translation: CASSSIQQETQYF.

The V and J genes are TRBV10-2 and TRBJ2-1, with TRBD2 matching over 11 bases. The V gene's germline CDR1 is WSHSY and CDR2 SAAADI. V was pared by 3 bases and J by 4 bases, with 11 bases of the junction left unmatched. The CDR3 is made up of 18 amino acids. The CDR3 sequence: CASSEAGLAGGGYNEQFF. CDR3 DNA sequence: TGCGCCAGCAGTGAAGCGGGGCTAGCGGGGGGAGGGTACAATGAGCAGTTCTTC.

The chain carries TRBV20-1 and TRBJ2-3, with D possibly called TRBD1 or TRBD2 (5 bases each). V was cut by 3 bases and J by 1 base, with 11 bases left in between. The CDR3 is made up of 14 amino acids. Germline lookup yields CDR1 DFQATT and CDR2 SNEGSKA (reference sequence). In DNA form, the CDR3 reads TGCAGTGCTAGTGGGGGAGTCGGCACAGATACGCAGTATTTT. Amino acids: CSASGGVGTDTQYF.

The chain has TRBV7-9 and TRBJ2-1, with a weak D call TRBD2 (7 bases). The CDR3 sequence is 15 residues long. Deletions cut 6 bases from V and 8 bases from J, with 20 bases between. In germline, CDR1 is SEHNR, CDR2 FQNEAQ (reference sequence). In DNA form, the CDR3 reads TGTGCCAGCAGTCAATTCTCGGGGGGCGAGGATGAGCAGTTCTTC. This codes for CASSQFSGGEDEQFF.

The V call is TRBV5-4, the J call TRBJ2-7; tentatively, D is TRBD2 (6 bases). V dropped 4 bases and J dropped 2 bases, with 13 bases sitting between them. The CDR3 contains 14 residues. Germline CDR1 is SGHNT and CDR2 is YYREEE (reference sequence). This CDR3 reads CASSPGDQTYEQYF. The CDR3 region has the DNA TGTGCCAGCAGCCCGGGGGACCAGACCTACGAGCAGTACTTC.

The V and J genes are TRBV5-6 and TRBJ2-5; TRBD2 might be the D (6 bases). V lost 3 bases to trimming and J lost 3 bases, with 15 bases between them. The CDR3 covers 15 residues. Germline V CDR1 and CDR2: SGHDT, YYEEEE. DNA for the CDR3: TGTGCCAGCAGCTCCGGGGGAGGTACCAAAGAGACCCAGTACTTC. As protein: CASSSGGGTKETQYF.

V and J are TRBV18 and TRBJ2-1, with D possibly being TRBD2 (7 bases). From germline, CDR1 is KGHSH and CDR2 LQKENI. V was cut by 2 bases and J by 3 bases, with 11 bases left in between. The CDR3 is 15 residues long. CDR3 bases: TGTGCCAGCTCACCAAAGGGAGGGGGCTACAATGAGCAGTTCTTC. Translated: CASSPKGGGYNEQFF.

This clone is a singleton in its sample. This sequence joins TRBV6-2 or TRBV6-3 and TRBJ2-3; 9 bases fit TRBD1. The CDR3 consists of 16 residues. Germline loops: CDR1 MNHEY, CDR2 SVGEGT. The junction had 6 bases not matched to a gene; V was cut back by 5 bases and J by 0 bases. CDR3: CASSQDRGKSTDTQYF. In DNA, the CDR3 is TGTGCCAGCAGTCAAGACAGGGGGAAGAGCACAGATACGCAGTATTTT.

This chain joins TRBV7-2 and TRBJ2-7; TRBD1 matches at 12 bases. The trim removed 4 bases at V and 7 bases at J, leaving 8 bases unmatched. CDR3 length equals 15 residues. Per germline, CDR1 SGHTA and CDR2 FQGNSA. The CDR3 DNA reads TGTGCCAGCAGCTATGGGGGGACAGGGGGCTGGGAGCAGTACTTC. Amino acids: CASSYGGTGGWEQYF.

The chain joins TRBV2 to TRBJ1-2; D perhaps matches TRBD1 (6 bases). Trimming pared 6 bases from V and 4 bases from J, leaving 12 bases between. Germline CDR1 and CDR2: SNHLY and FYNNEI. This CDR3 region has 13 residues. The CDR3 loop reads CASRTQGTYGYTF. The CDR3 coding sequence is TGTGCCAGCAGGACCCAGGGGACCTATGGCTACACCTTC.

The chain's CDR3 is CASSQKGQEQYF. The DNA of the CDR3 is TGTGCCAGCTCACAGAAGGGACAGGAGCAGTACTTC. The rearrangement uses TRBV18 and TRBJ2-7, with 7 bases aligning to TRBD1. V dropped 4 bases and J dropped 7; count of bases not matched to a gene: 4. Germline V CDR1 and CDR2: KGHSH, LQKENI. There are 12 residues in the CDR3.

The rearrangement uses TRBV27 and TRBJ2-7; D remains unclear. Germline V gene sequence: CDR1 MNHEY, CDR2 SMNVEV (reference sequence). The CDR3 loop spans 17 amino acids. V lost 7 bases, J lost 5 bases, and 27 bases lay in between. CDR3 in amino acids: CASNPYGMVPQANEQYF. DNA of the CDR3: TGTGCCAGCAACCCCTACGGCATGGTCCCCCAGGCCAACGAGCAGTACTTC.

This clone was picked up one time. Additional DNA sequences in this sample encode the identical CDR3. The CDR3 spells CSVDRQGAGTGELFF. The CDR3 DNA reads TGCAGCGTGGATAGACAGGGGGCTGGCACCGGGGAGCTGTTTTTT. The J gene is TRBJ2-2, the V gene TRBV29-1; TRBD1 agrees at 10 bases. The CDR3 is 15 amino acids. Trimming removed 6 bases from V and 4 bases from J; junction bases left unmatched: 8. Germline CDR1 reads SQVTM; CDR2 reads ANQGSEA.

This clone was counted a single time. J is TRBJ2-1 and V is TRBV19; 14 bases agree with TRBD2. The CDR3 is 22 amino acids. From germline, CDR1 is LNHDA and CDR2 SQIVND (reference sequence). J gave up 10 bases and V 3 bases, and 26 bases lay outside the gene matches. The CDR3 is CASSMGLAGDPLSGRNDEEQFF. The CDR3 DNA reads TGTGCCAGTAGTATGGGACTAGCGGGGGACCCCCTGTCTGGCCGGAACGACGAGGAGCAGTTCTTC.

The gene calls are TRBV5-4 and TRBJ1-2; 10 bases line up with TRBD1. The germline CDR1 and CDR2 sequences are SGHNT and YYREEE (reference sequence). CDR3 size: 14 residues. After removal of 4 bases from V and 8 bases from J, the junction contained 8 bases not matched to a gene. The CDR3 sequence is CASSTRDRGPGYTF. CDR3 DNA sequence: TGTGCCAGCAGCACCCGGGACAGGGGCCCCGGCTACACCTTC.